The present entry profiles one TCR beta chain with its context. There is no known antigen for this receptor. No qualities accompany the bases; no much larger clone lies one base away. Library preparation employed PCR. TCRdb lists the instrument as Illumina HiSeq 2500. To normalize quantification of the TCRbeta repertoire, the TCR libraries were built with molecular barcoding that relied on unique molecular identifiers. The public reads were run again by TCRdb, first through fastp at Q25 and then through MiXCR, and only productive beta chains were kept. Rows are unified per CDR3 protein, each entry keeping the most common DNA and genes. The sample table holds 300,000 to 400,000 distinct CDR3 sequences, of which over 20% were seen once. Of the sample, approximately 9.9% is held by the ten largest clones. These data come from a study of T-cell reconstitution after alpha-beta-depleted transplantation in children (TCRdb year 2016). Looking at the study overall: Using TCR repertoire profiling, the study followed T-cell immune reconstitution in a quantitative way in children after TCRalphabeta/CD19-depleted allogeneic hematopoietic cell transplantation. Summary of the overall study and its limitations: The high TCRbeta diversity at day 60 in some patients was ascribed to recipient T cells and intrathymic progenitors that had survived conditioning. Over the following months the frequencies of hyperexpanded clones went down, and after one year T-cell counts and TCRbeta diversity were mostly credited to newly produced T cells. The apparently early recovery of alphabetaT-cell counts about two months after transplant reportedly depended on only several hundred rapidly expanded clones that came from non-depleted graft cells.

The sample's treatment or condition, from its label and the paper: allogeneic hematopoietic cell transplantation with graft depleted of TCRalphabeta T cells and CD19 B cells. The children who served as transplant recipients had been given grafts of TCRalphabeta/CD19-depleted allogeneic hematopoietic cells. V is reduced by 2 bases and J by 1 base, leaving a spacing of 9 bases between them. The germline V gene specifies SQVTM as CDR1 and ANQGSEA as CDR2. Measured from the cysteine to the phenylalanine, the CDR3 is 13 residues long. Only CDR3 DNA remains: 39 bases, in frame from the first base. The chain was built from TRBV29-1 and TRBJ2-7, with the D gene not clear enough to name. The TCR sequence derives from a male patient younger than 18 who had a stem cell transplant for acute lymphoblastic leukemia, so the T cells may come from the graft donor. The source material was PBMCs, mostly from graft donor cells, sampled 180 days after TCRalphabeta/CD19-depleted stem cell transplant. The base sequence is TGCAGCGTTGAAAAGTCAGCGTCCTACGAGCAGTACTTC. This translates into CSVEKSASYEQYF.